The 32 T cell receptor beta chains below were found in one sample sequenced in a study of human T cells and chemical hapten exposure. Time point in this sample: pre-sensitization, week 0. The treatment is: therapeutic diphenylcyclopropenone sensitization with weekly scalp DPC. TCRdb itself ran the RACE reads through MiXCR, one entry per CDR3 protein. The profile covers approximately 370,000 distinct CDR3 sequences, with about 5% appearing a single time and around 8.8% taken by the ten largest. Here the sequenced sample was whole blood, taken in connection with sensitization to the hapten diphenylcyclopropenone (DPC). All receptors come from a woman aged 18-29 years with alopecia areata. Some clones in this sample may be carry-over from other donors' samples.

The chain joins TRBV18 to TRBJ1-6; 7 nucleotides line up with TRBD1. Losses at the gene ends were 9 bases for V and 5 bases for J; bases not matched to a gene: 7. This CDR3 spans 14 amino acids. Looked up from germline, CDR1 is KGHSH and CDR2 is LQKENI. Written as DNA, the CDR3 is TGTGCCAGTCGCGACAGGGCTGATAATTCACCCCTCCACTTT. Translated, it gives CASRDRADNSPLHF.

This clonotype was picked up a small number of times. The V and J genes are TRBV20-1 and TRBJ1-2; D possibly corresponds to TRBD1 (6 bases). There are 12 residues in the CDR3. The germline V gene has CDR1 DFQATT and CDR2 SNEGSKA (reference sequence). CDR3 in DNA: TGCAGAAGGACAGCCCAGAACTATGGCTACACCTTC. It encodes CRRTAQNYGYTF.

This clonotype has a handful of counts. The chain couples TRBV27 to TRBJ2-1; tentatively, D is TRBD2 (6 bases). CDR1 is MNHEY and CDR2 is SMNVEV in the germline V gene (reference sequence). The V end lost 5 bases, the J end lost 4 bases, and 18 bases lay between the germline ends. The CDR3 runs 16 residues. This CDR3 reads CASSPTGRGHYNEQFF. CDR3 coding DNA: TGTGCCAGCAGTCCGACGGGGCGGGGTCATTACAATGAGCAGTTCTTC.

This clonotype occurred many times. The V gene is TRBV27, the J gene TRBJ1-6; TRBD1 matches 8 bases. After removal of 3 bases from V and 9 bases from J, the junction contained 4 bases not matched to a gene. The CDR3 is 14 amino acids. The V gene's germline CDR1 is MNHEY and CDR2 SMNVEV (reference sequence). CDR3 amino acids: CASSLGRGLSPLHF. CDR3 coding DNA: TGTGCCAGCAGTTTGGGCAGGGGGCTTTCACCCCTCCACTTT.

The chain carries TRBV6-2 or TRBV6-3 and TRBJ2-5, with 8 bases aligning to TRBD1. CDR3 size: 15 residues. The V gene's germline CDR1 is MNHEY and CDR2 SVGEGT. J was trimmed by 5 bases and V by 2 bases; bases with no gene match: 7. This CDR3 is CASSYETGDVETQYF. The DNA for the CDR3 is TGTGCCAGCAGTTACGAGACAGGGGACGTGGAGACCCAGTACTTC.

The chain joins TRBV5-5 to TRBJ1-4, with D possibly matching TRBD1 (5 bases). V lost 1 base and J 8 bases, leaving 15 bases between the germline ends. The CDR3 is 15 residues long. Germline V CDR1 and CDR2: SGHKS, YYEKEE (reference sequence). The CDR3 DNA reads as TGTGCCAGCAGCTTGATGGGGACTAGCGGGGAAAAACTGTTTTTT. It yields the protein CASSLMGTSGEKLFF.

This chain links TRBV6-5 with TRBJ1-4, with TRBD1 matching over 10 bases. CDR1 is MNHEY, CDR2 SVGAGI, per germline. Trimming took 6 bases from V and 4 from J; bases not matched to a gene: 5. This CDR3 region has 15 residues. The CDR3 sequence is CASSSGQGGNEKLFF. The CDR3 DNA reads as TGTGCCAGCAGCTCCGGACAGGGGGGTAATGAAAAACTGTTTTTT.

The rearrangement links TRBV12-3 or TRBV12-4 to TRBJ1-3; no clear D. Trimming cost V 3 bases and J 7 bases, with 16 bases left between them. This CDR3 is built from 15 residues. The CDR3 region is CASSFRAGGRNTIYF. The CDR3 nucleotides read TGTGCCAGCAGTTTTCGGGCAGGAGGGAGGAACACCATATATTTT.

The rearrangement links TRBV29-1 to TRBJ2-1, with D perhaps given as TRBD1 or TRBD2 (7 bases each). The germline V gene encodes CDR1 SQVTM and CDR2 ANQGSEA. Deletions cut 5 bases from V and 8 bases from J, with 19 bases between. The CDR3 is 14 residues long. The CDR3 bases are TGCAGCGTTCCCTTCAGGGGGGGGTCCGATGAGCAGTTCTTC. Encoded protein: CSVPFRGGSDEQFF.

The chain links TRBV29-1 to TRBJ2-2; 8 positions agree with TRBD2. The CDR3 consists of 15 residues. Germline V lookup: CDR1 SQVTM, CDR2 ANQGSEA. V trimming: 1 base; J trimming: 2 bases; junction bases outside the gene matches: 3. Here the CDR3 reads CSVEGSGDNTGELFF. CDR3 nucleotides: TGCAGCGTTGAAGGTAGCGGGGATAACACCGGGGAGCTGTTTTTT.

The chain carries TRBV20-1 and TRBJ1-1, with D tentatively TRBD1 (6 bases). Germline-derived CDR1 and CDR2 are DFQATT and SNEGSKA (reference sequence). Trimming cost V 7 bases and J 5 bases, with 17 bases left between them. This CDR3 contains 13 residues. The DNA of the CDR3 is TGCAGTGTCGAGACAGGCTCGGGGACTGAAGCTTTCTTT. This translates into CSVETGSGTEAFF.

This clonotype was counted at least ten times. The chain is built from TRBV6-6 and TRBJ2-5; possibly TRBD1 for D (6 bases). V was cut by 6 bases and J by 4 bases, with 12 bases left in between. This CDR3 contains 13 residues. Germline CDR1 and CDR2: MNHNY and SVGAGI (reference sequence). The CDR3 loop reads CASSRQAAETQYF. The CDR3 DNA reads TGTGCCAGCAGCCGACAGGCCGCAGAGACCCAGTACTTC.

The table lists this clonotype with many counts. This sequence joins TRBV27 and TRBJ2-1; 8 bases agree with TRBD1. The CDR3 sequence is 18 residues long. Trimming removed 3 bases from V and 0 bases from J; junction bases left unmatched: 10. Germline CDR1 and CDR2: MNHEY and SMNVEV (reference sequence). The CDR3 DNA is TGTGCCAGCAGTTTCCCCTACCAGGGGGCGGTCTCCTACAATGAGCAGTTCTTC. Protein: CASSFPYQGAVSYNEQFF.

The chain carries TRBV2 and TRBJ2-7, with a possible D match to TRBD1 (5 bases). The germline V and J ends were trimmed by 3 bases and 4 bases, with 16 bases remaining between them. CDR3 size: 15 residues. CDR1 is SNHLY and CDR2 is FYNNEI in the germline V gene. The CDR3 DNA follows: TGTGCCAGCAGTGATCTCTTTAGGGGCAGGTACGAGCAGTACTTC. It translates to CASSDLFRGRYEQYF.

Concerning this clonotype: A read error may be the cause here, since a much bigger clone is one base away. The rearrangement links TRBV20-1 to TRBJ2-3; D remains unclear. The CDR3 extends over 15 amino acids. Germline V lookup: CDR1 DFQATT, CDR2 SNEGSKA (reference sequence). Trimming removed 3 bases at V and 2 bases at J, with 15 bases between. Here the CDR3 DNA reads TGCAGTGCTAGTTTAGGAAGTATAAACACAGATACGCAGTATTTT. This translates into CSASLGSINTDTQYF.

The table lists this clonotype with many counts. The chain has TRBV29-1 and TRBJ2-3, with D tentatively TRBD1 (6 bases). Trimming took 5 bases from V and 3 from J, leaving 9 bases between them. The CDR3 runs 12 residues. Germline V gives CDR1 SQVTM, CDR2 ANQGSEA. CDR3 sequence (DNA): TGCAGCGTTCGGGACACAACAGATACGCAGTATTTT. Protein: CSVRDTTDTQYF.

This clonotype was recorded at least ten times. The V gene is TRBV7-9, the J gene TRBJ2-3; D remains ambiguous. CDR3 length: 14 residues. Trimming pared 1 base from V and 2 bases from J, leaving 7 bases between. Germline lookup yields CDR1 SEHNR and CDR2 FQNEAQ (reference sequence). The CDR3 reads CASSLGVNTDTQYF. DNA for the CDR3: TGTGCCAGCAGCTTAGGTGTCAACACAGATACGCAGTATTTT.

This chain joins TRBV29-1 and TRBJ2-7; TRBD1 might be the D (5 bases). The V gene lost 7 bases and the J gene lost 13 bases, with 23 bases spanning the gap. CDR1 is SQVTM, CDR2 ANQGSEA, per germline. The CDR3 runs 12 residues. The CDR3 DNA sequence: TGCAGCGCCTTCTGGGGCAGGCAGCCAACCTACTTC. Its translation: CSAFWGRQPTYF.

The sample holds a few counts of this clonotype. The J gene is TRBJ2-2, the V gene TRBV7-8, with 7 bases aligning to TRBD2. This CDR3 contains 18 residues. Germline values: CDR1 SGHVS, CDR2 FQNEAQ. V trimming: 5 bases; J trimming: 1 base; junction bases outside the gene matches: 13. CDR3 DNA sequence: TGTGCCAGCAGCCCACTATTAGGCGGGAGAAGGAACACCGGGGAGCTGTTTTTT. Protein product: CASSPLLGGRRNTGELFF.

This clonotype has a count of ten or more. The chain combines TRBV2 with TRBJ1-5; D gene unclear. V was trimmed by 8 bases and J by 0 bases, leaving 8 bases between them. Germline assignment: CDR1 SNHLY and CDR2 FYNNEI. The CDR3 extends over 13 amino acids. CDR3 in amino acids: CASDLYSNQPQHF. DNA for the CDR3: TGTGCCAGCGACCTTTATAGCAATCAGCCCCAGCATTTT.

The V and J genes are TRBV7-6 and TRBJ1-6; D not resolved. Germline V CDR1 and CDR2: SGHVS, FNYEAQ. Trimming removed 5 bases from V and 7 bases from J, with 12 bases in between. The CDR3 runs 14 residues. The CDR3 region is CASSRGSLNSPLHF. The CDR3 DNA follows: TGTGCCAGCAGCCGAGGGTCCCTCAATTCACCCCTCCACTTT.

The chain combines TRBV7-9 with TRBJ1-6; D is unresolved. This CDR3 has 14 residues. Trimming pared 3 bases from V and 6 bases from J, leaving 9 bases between. Germline V gene sequence: CDR1 SEHNR, CDR2 FQNEAQ (reference sequence). The CDR3, as DNA: TGTGCCAGCAGCTTCAACTACGGTAATTCACCCCTCCACTTT. It encodes CASSFNYGNSPLHF. Supplemented by reference TRBV7-9 and TRBJ1-6, the full variable domain reads DTGVSQNPRHKITKRGQNVTFRCDPISEHNRLYWYRQTLGQGPEFLTYFQNEAQLEKSRLLSDRFSAERPKGSFSTLEIQRTEQGDSAMYLCASSFNYGNSPLHFGNGTRLTVT.

V usage is TRBV7-3 and J usage is TRBJ1-6; no clear D gene. The V gene lost 1 base and the J gene lost 0 bases, with 16 bases spanning the gap. The CDR3 has 19 residues. Germline V gives CDR1 SGHTA, CDR2 FQGTGA. This chain's CDR3 is CASSLSGAIISSYNSPLHF. CDR3 DNA: TGTGCCAGCAGCTTAAGTGGCGCTATTATAAGCTCCTATAATTCACCCCTCCACTTT.

This clonotype was found many times. The chain is built from TRBV6-6 and TRBJ2-3; 9 bases match TRBD2. Germline V gene sequence: CDR1 MNHNY, CDR2 SVGAGI (reference sequence). The ends lost 2 bases at V and 3 bases at J; junction bases unmatched: 9. The CDR3 spans 17 residues. The CDR3 here is CASSYVAQRGVTDTQYF. CDR3 DNA: TGTGCCAGCAGTTACGTGGCCCAGCGGGGGGTTACAGATACGCAGTATTTT.

This clonotype was recorded many times. The rearrangement joins TRBV29-1 to TRBJ2-5, with 7 bases aligning to TRBD2. The germline V gene encodes CDR1 SQVTM and CDR2 ANQGSEA. CDR3 size: 15 residues. V shed 5 bases and J 2 bases; nucleotides not matched to a gene: 11. The CDR3 sequence is CSVRPMAGVQETQYF. CDR3 sequence (DNA): TGCAGCGTTCGACCTATGGCGGGGGTGCAAGAGACCCAGTACTTC.

This clonotype came up many times. The chain carries TRBV28 and TRBJ1-3; D uncertain. Between the trimmed V and J ends, which lost 2 bases and 1 base, there was a span of 9 bases. The CDR3 covers 15 residues. CDR1 and CDR2 from the germline V gene are MDHEN and SYDVKM. This chain's CDR3 is CASSLIRGSGNTIYF. In nucleotides, the CDR3 is TGTGCCAGCAGTTTAATCAGAGGATCTGGAAACACCATATATTTT. Looking up the rest from reference TRBV28 and TRBJ1-3 gives the full variable domain: DVKVTQSSRYLVKRTGEKVFLECVQDMDHENMFWYRQDPGLGLRLIYFSYDVKMKEKGDIPEGYSVSREKKERFSLILESASTNQTSMYLCASSLIRGSGNTIYFGEGSWLTVV.

This clonotype was detected only a few times. The chain combines TRBV3-1 with TRBJ2-7; no definite D call. Germline V gene lookup returns CDR1 LGHDT and CDR2 YNNKEL (reference sequence). V gave up 1 base and J gave up 2 bases, with 12 bases separating them. The CDR3 is 15 amino acids. Here the CDR3 reads CASSQGNPPPYEQYF. The CDR3 region has the DNA TGTGCCAGCAGCCAAGGCAACCCGCCCCCCTACGAGCAGTACTTC.

This clonotype appeared many times. The rearrangement uses TRBV4-3 and TRBJ2-6; D uncertain. Germline V lookup: CDR1 LGHNA, CDR2 YSLEER. V was clipped by 0 bases and J by 1 base, with 7 bases between them. This CDR3 comprises 16 residues. CDR3 DNA sequence: TGCGCCAGCAGCCAAGATACGTCGTCTGGGGCCAACGTCCTGACTTTC. Translation: CASSQDTSSGANVLTF.

The table lists this clonotype with many counts. V and J are TRBV5-1 and TRBJ1-5; D is ambiguous. The CDR3 has 15 amino acids. V shed 0 bases and J shed 1 base, with 8 bases lying between them. Germline V gene lookup returns CDR1 SGHRS and CDR2 YFSETQ. Here the CDR3 reads CASSLGGNSNQPQHF. DNA for the CDR3: TGCGCCAGCAGCTTGGGGGGTAACAGCAATCAGCCCCAGCATTTT.

This clonotype was counted at least ten times. This chain connects TRBV5-5 to TRBJ2-3; possibly TRBD2 for D (5 bases). This CDR3 is built from 16 residues. CDR1 is SGHKS and CDR2 is YYEKEE in the germline V gene (reference sequence). V gave up 4 bases and J gave up 2 bases, with 17 bases separating them. The CDR3 nucleotides read TGTGCCAGCAGCACGAGAACTAGACCGGCCACAGATACGCAGTATTTT. Amino acids: CASSTRTRPATDTQYF.

This clonotype has at least ten counts. V and J are TRBV7-9 and TRBJ2-1, with 10 bases fitting TRBD2. The CDR3 spans 15 residues. Germline CDR1 is SEHNR and CDR2 is FQNEAQ (reference sequence). V shed 1 base, J shed 5 bases, and the junction held 2 bases outside the gene matches. The CDR3 loop reads CASSLVLAGNNEQFF. Here the CDR3 DNA reads TGTGCCAGCAGCTTAGTACTAGCGGGGAACAATGAGCAGTTCTTC.

V gene TRBV12-3 or TRBV12-4 combines with J gene TRBJ2-3; 7 bases are a match to TRBD2. This CDR3 contains 15 residues. V shed 3 bases and J 5 bases; nucleotides not matched to a gene: 8. CDR3 in DNA: TGTGCCAGCAGTTTGTGGGGGGGGGATCAAGATACGCAGTATTTT. Its translation: CASSLWGGDQDTQYF.